This T cell receptor (beta chain) came from a study of control samples from healthy donors and cancer patients. Profiled with immunoSEQ multiplex PCR; TCRdb holds only in-frame clones, not every one. The sample includes approximately 76,000 clones, around 83% of them seen just once. CDR3 length equals 16 residues. V gave up 1 base and J gave up 1 base; unmatched junction bases: 3. Germline V gives CDR1 LGHNT, CDR2 FRNRAP. This receptor was obtained from a man aged 55 to 70 with head and neck cancer. The chain is built from TRBV12-5 and TRBJ2-3; 9 bases are a match to TRBD2. Sample: PBMCs. CDR3: CASGLGTSAGTDTQYF. In nucleotides, the CDR3 is TGTGCTAGTGGTTTGGGGACTAGCGCTGGCACAGATACGCAGTATTTT. The entire variable domain, with the rest obtained from reference TRBV12-5 and TRBJ2-3, is as follows: DARVTQTPRHKVTEMGQEVTMRCQPILGHNTVFWYRQTMMQGLELLAYFRNRAPLDDSGMPKDRFSAEMPDATLATLKIQPSEPRDSAVYFCASGLGTSAGTDTQYFGPGTRLTVL.